The present T cell receptor (beta chain) was sequenced within a study of control samples from healthy donors and cancer patients (dated by TCRdb to 2018 to 2021). A word on this clone: Its binding antigen is unknown. Qualities for individual bases were not recorded, and no much larger clone is one base off.

The library was produced with the immunoSEQ multiplex PCR assay. The clones in this table, taken by TCRdb from immuneACCESS, are in-frame only. Not every clone is retained; where verified, under half of the shortfall comes from an unresolved V gene, and the cause of the rest is unknown. The sample data list roughly 120,000 clones, and around 87% of these were observed just once. The biggest ten clones account for around 1.1% of the sample. The source of this sequence is a woman aged 45 to 65 with colorectal cancer. The sample consisted of PBMCs.

The CDR3 here reads CASSTRWASRRGELFF. The DNA sequence follows: TGTGCCAGCAGCACAAGATGGGCTAGTAGACGCGGGGAGCTGTTTTTT. Recombination joined TRBV13 with TRBJ2-2, with no confident D gene call. The CDR3 measures 16 amino acids from cysteine to phenylalanine. Just CDR3 DNA is preserved here, 48 bases in frame from base 1. Via the germline V gene (reference sequence), CDR1 is PRHDT and CDR2 FYEKMQ. Trimming takes 5 bases from V and 7 bases from J, and the germline ends sit 20 bases apart.